Each of the 31 T cell receptor beta chains below was sequenced from the same sample in a study of blood T cells in healthy people across ages. A sample-barcoded 5' primer and a J-beta primer mix were used in a second PCR of about 7 to 12 cycles. MiXCR, run by TCRdb on the 5' RACE reads, gives a single entry per CDR3 protein. The sample carries around 900,000 distinct CDR3 sequences, around 54% recorded once. Sequencing input: blood. These receptors all come from a woman between 55 and 75 years old in good health.

Details on this clonotype: A much more abundant neighbour one base away suggests this may be a read error. The CDR3 sequence: CASSSTRTVNTGELFF. CDR3 nucleotides: TGCGCCAGCAGCTCGACCAGGACAGTTAACACCGGGGAGCTGTTTTTT. The chain employs TRBV4-1 and TRBJ2-2, with D tentatively TRBD1 (6 bases). CDR1 is MGHRA, CDR2 YSYEKL, per germline. CDR3 length equals 16 residues. V lost 5 bases, J lost 2 bases, and 15 bases lay in between.

The table lists this clonotype with a few counts. The chain combines TRBV3-1 with TRBJ2-3; 7 bases match TRBD2. V gave up 2 bases and J gave up 5 bases; unmatched junction bases: 13. The CDR3 is 17 amino acids. Germline V gives CDR1 LGHDT, CDR2 YNNKEL (reference sequence). The CDR3 protein is CASSQRRVTSSGDTQYF. DNA of the CDR3: TGTGCCAGCAGCCAAAGACGAGTGACTAGCTCAGGAGATACGCAGTATTTT.

In its sample, this clonotype was seen a few times. This chain joins TRBV4-1 and TRBJ2-5; TRBD1 agrees at 7 bases. The germline V gene encodes CDR1 MGHRA and CDR2 YSYEKL. CDR3 length: 14 residues. V shed 2 bases and J 3 bases; nucleotides not matched to a gene: 3. DNA for the CDR3: TGCGCCAGCAGCCAATACCAGGGGGAAGAGACCCAGTACTTC. It specifies CASSQYQGEETQYF.

This clonotype was detected a few times. The rearrangement links TRBV12-3 or TRBV12-4 to TRBJ1-1; D gene ambiguous. V lost 1 base, J lost 7 bases, and 22 bases lay in between. The CDR3 has 17 amino acids. CDR3 sequence: CASSLGLSLTRGVEAFF. In DNA form, the CDR3 reads TGTGCCAGCAGTTTAGGCTTATCGCTTACACGCGGAGTTGAAGCTTTCTTT.

A note on this clonotype: A junction end diverges from the germline sequence, so it may reflect a read error. The rearrangement joins TRBV20-1 to TRBJ2-5; 7 positions agree with TRBD1. CDR3 length equals 14 residues. The germline CDR1 and CDR2 sequences are DFQATT and SNEGSKA (reference sequence). Here the CDR3 reads CNASQLTGVQEQYF. The CDR3 DNA reads TGCAATGCTTCCCAGCTCACAGGGGTTCAGGAGCAGTACTTC.

This clonotype was recorded once. The J gene is TRBJ2-7, the V gene TRBV4-1; TRBD1 might be the D (6 bases). V was shortened by 0 bases and J by 0 bases, with 12 bases between the two germline ends. This CDR3 region has 16 residues. Germline V gene sequence: CDR1 MGHRA, CDR2 YSYEKL. The CDR3, as DNA: TGCGCCAGCAGCCAAGATCCAGGGGAGAGCTCCTACGAGCAGTACTTC. Protein: CASSQDPGESSYEQYF.

The genes are TRBV20-1 and TRBJ1-5; no clear D. CDR1 DFQATT and CDR2 SNEGSKA come from the germline V gene (reference sequence). This CDR3 region has 14 residues. Trimming pared 6 bases from V and 2 bases from J, leaving 14 bases between. The chain's CDR3 is CSAHSLYGNQPQHF. DNA for the CDR3: TGCAGTGCCCACTCCCTGTATGGCAATCAGCCCCAGCATTTT.

The V and J genes are TRBV2 and TRBJ2-3; D is perhaps TRBD1 (6 bases). V was trimmed by 3 bases and J by 5 bases, leaving 12 bases between them. CDR1 and CDR2 (germline): SNHLY, FYNNEI. The CDR3 is 14 amino acids. The CDR3 nucleotides are TGTGCCAGCAGTGACTTACAGGGCAGAGATACGCAGTATTTT. The encoded protein is CASSDLQGRDTQYF.

The chain couples TRBV5-1 to TRBJ2-5, with 7 bases lining up with TRBD1. Germline lookup yields CDR1 SGHRS and CDR2 YFSETQ. J gave up 2 bases and V 3 bases, and 7 bases lay outside the gene matches. The CDR3 runs to 15 residues. CDR3 amino acids: CASSWWTGPQETQYF. The DNA for the CDR3 is TGCGCCAGCAGCTGGTGGACAGGACCACAAGAGACCCAGTACTTC.

This clonotype has just a few counts. The rearrangement joins TRBV7-2 to TRBJ2-7; TRBD2 agrees at 7 bases. The CDR3 is 14 amino acids. With V trimmed by 5 bases and J by 9 bases, 13 bases remained unmatched. In germline, CDR1 is SGHTA, CDR2 FQGNSA. CDR3 region: CASSPSSGTNLQYF. The CDR3 nucleotides read TGTGCCAGCAGCCCGTCCTCCGGGACTAATTTGCAGTACTTC.

The V and J genes are TRBV12-3 or TRBV12-4 and TRBJ1-6; no clear D. This CDR3 spans 12 amino acids. V lost 3 bases and J 10 bases, leaving 7 bases between the germline ends. Here the CDR3 reads CASSFSGSPLHF. The CDR3 DNA is TGTGCCAGCAGTTTTTCGGGGTCACCCCTCCACTTT.

The rearrangement joins TRBV2 to TRBJ2-1, with a weak D call TRBD1 (6 bases). CDR3 length: 12 amino acids. V was shortened by 6 bases and J by 6 bases, with 9 bases between the two germline ends. Germline V gene sequence: CDR1 SNHLY, CDR2 FYNNEI. The CDR3 reads CASRKQGNEQFF. The CDR3 DNA is TGTGCCAGCAGGAAACAGGGCAATGAGCAGTTCTTC.

With regard to this clonotype: A read error may account for a junction end that differs from germline. The V call is TRBV6-2 or TRBV6-3, the J call TRBJ1-5; no clear D. The CDR3 covers 14 residues. Per germline, CDR1 MNHEY and CDR2 SVGEGT. The CDR3 protein is CASSLTQPGQPQHF. CDR3 bases: TGCGCCAGCAGTTTAACCCAGCCGGGGCAGCCCCAGCATTTT.

V gene TRBV5-1 combines with J gene TRBJ2-4; D uncertain. The last part of the DNA fits TRBJ2-7 better; the J call may be wrong. The CDR3 spans 15 residues. Looked up from germline, CDR1 is SGHRS and CDR2 is YFSETQ. This CDR3 is CASSLGQIGVYEQYF. In DNA, the CDR3 is TGCGCCAGCAGCTTGGGGCAGATAGGTGTCTACGAGCAGTACTTC.

This clonotype turned up a few times. This chain joins TRBV11-2 and TRBJ2-5, with D tentatively TRBD1 (6 bases). Germline V gene data show CDR1 as SGHAT and CDR2 as FQNNGV. The CDR3 spans 17 residues. V lost 2 bases and J 0 bases, leaving 16 bases between the germline ends. The CDR3 coding sequence is TGTGCCAGCAGCTTACGATTGACAGGAAAGTACCAAGAGACCCAGTACTTC. This sequence encodes CASSLRLTGKYQETQYF.

This rearrangement joins TRBV7-9 to TRBJ2-7; 11 bases agree with TRBD1. This CDR3 is built from 18 residues. CDR1 is SEHNR, CDR2 FQNEAQ, per germline (reference sequence). Losses at the gene ends were 1 base for V and 0 bases for J; bases not matched to a gene: 8. This chain's CDR3 is CASSLGDRGTPSSYEQYF. CDR3 nucleotides: TGTGCCAGCAGCTTAGGGGACAGGGGGACTCCAAGCTCCTACGAGCAGTACTTC.

A note on this clonotype: Sequence at one end of the junction differs from germline and may be a read error. This chain uses TRBV28 with TRBJ2-1; D gene unclear. Germline CDR1 is MDHEN and CDR2 is SYDVKM. The CDR3 is 15 amino acids. This CDR3 reads CASSSPAVFYNGQFF. CDR3 bases: TGTGCCAGCAGTTCCCCAGCAGTTTTCTACAATGGGCAGTTCTTC. The full variable domain, in which reference TRBV28 and TRBJ2-1 provide the parts outside the CDR3, is DVKVTQSSRYLVKRTGEKVFLECVQDMDHENMFWYRQDPGLGLRLIYFSYDVKMKEKGDIPEGYSVSREKKERFSLILESASTNQTSMYLCASSSPAVFYNGQFFGPGTRLTVL.

The chain joins TRBV5-1 to TRBJ2-4, with 8 bases matching TRBD2. Germline assignment: CDR1 SGHRS and CDR2 YFSETQ. Trimming cost V 4 bases and J 4 bases; bases outside gene matches: 4. The CDR3 runs 14 residues. CDR3 residues: CASSPIAGKNIQYF. The CDR3 DNA is TGCGCCAGCAGCCCTATAGCGGGGAAAAACATTCAGTACTTC.

This clonotype has just a few counts. The chain employs TRBV20-1 and TRBJ2-1; TRBD2 matches 11 bases. V trimming: 4 bases; J trimming: 1 base; junction bases outside the gene matches: 6. Germline assignment: CDR1 DFQATT and CDR2 SNEGSKA (reference sequence). This CDR3 comprises 16 residues. CDR3 region: CSAKLAGEGSYNEQFF. The DNA for the CDR3 is TGCAGTGCTAAACTAGCGGGAGAGGGATCCTACAATGAGCAGTTCTTC.

The DNA for the CDR3 is TGTGCCAGCACCTCTCTTTTTGGGCTAGCAGTATCAAAAGAGACCCAGTACTTC. Protein: CASTSLFGLAVSKETQYF. The V and J genes are TRBV12-3 or TRBV12-4 and TRBJ2-5; D perhaps matches TRBD2 (5 bases). Trimming stripped 7 bases from V and 3 bases from J, with 27 bases between. This CDR3 contains 18 residues.

This clonotype was picked up one time. This chain joins TRBV28 and TRBJ2-7, with D perhaps TRBD1 or TRBD2 (5 bases each). CDR1 and CDR2 (germline): MDHEN, SYDVKM. V was shortened by 1 base and J by 2 bases, with 15 bases between the two germline ends. The CDR3 runs to 16 residues. CDR3 sequence: CASSLSSGRGTYEQYF. CDR3 DNA sequence: TGTGCCAGCAGTTTATCATCGGGACGAGGGACCTACGAGCAGTACTTC.

The rearrangement links TRBV28 to TRBJ2-1; D may correspond to TRBD1 or TRBD2 (5 bases each). This CDR3 has 15 amino acids. The germline CDR1 and CDR2 sequences are MDHEN and SYDVKM. Trimming removed 8 bases from V and 9 bases from J, with 23 bases in between. Here the CDR3 DNA reads TGTGCCAGCTCCGCCCCAGGGTGGGGGTTCGGTGAGCAGTTCTTC. Protein: CASSAPGWGFGEQFF.

The V call is TRBV28, the J call TRBJ2-5; D call uncertain. The J call may be faulty, since TRBJ2-7 better matches the DNA end. The CDR3 spans 11 residues. CDR1 MDHEN and CDR2 SYDVKM come from the germline V gene. CDR3 sequence: CASSNLNEQYF. The CDR3 DNA sequence: TGTGCCAGCAGCAACCTAAACGAGCAGTACTTC.

The chain recombines TRBV15 with TRBJ2-5; possibly TRBD2 for D (5 bases). The end of the DNA aligns better with TRBJ2-7, so the J call may be wrong. Germline-derived CDR1 and CDR2 are LNHNV and YYDKDF (reference sequence). The CDR3 sequence is 17 residues long. Here the CDR3 DNA reads TGTGCCACCAGCAGAGATCTAGCAGGACCCACTAGCTACGAGCAGTACTTC. Its translation: CATSRDLAGPTSYEQYF.

The chain is built from TRBV27 and TRBJ2-2; a possible D gene is TRBD2 (5 bases). CDR1 MNHEY and CDR2 SMNVEV come from the germline V gene (reference sequence). V lost 6 bases to trimming and J lost 1 base, with 12 bases between them. The CDR3 length is 15 residues. CDR3 region: CASSLDGKNTGELFF. CDR3 sequence (DNA): TGTGCCAGCAGCTTAGACGGGAAGAACACCGGGGAGCTGTTTTTT.

V and J are TRBV27 and TRBJ2-7, with D uncertain. CDR3 size: 12 residues. CDR1 and CDR2 from the germline V gene are MNHEY and SMNVEV (reference sequence). Trimming removed 5 bases from V and 3 bases from J, with 8 bases in between. The CDR3 DNA reads as TGTGCCAGCAGTGGCAAGCACTACGAGCAGTACTTC. It encodes CASSGKHYEQYF.

The chain couples TRBV15 to TRBJ1-1; D may be TRBD1 (5 bases). Between the trimmed V and J ends, which lost 2 bases and 1 base, there was a span of 5 bases. The CDR3 totals 13 residues. Germline lookup yields CDR1 LNHNV and CDR2 YYDKDF (reference sequence). CDR3 coding DNA: TGTGCCACCAGCAGACAGGGGAACACTGAAGCTTTCTTT. Translating it yields CATSRQGNTEAFF.

The chain links TRBV5-6 to TRBJ2-5; D is perhaps TRBD1 or TRBD2 (5 bases each). Germline CDR1 reads SGHDT; CDR2 reads YYEEEE. V was trimmed by 0 bases and J by 3 bases, leaving 12 bases between them. The CDR3 has 15 residues. CDR3 sequence: CASSLGMGVEETQYF. The CDR3 nucleotides read TGTGCCAGCAGCTTGGGAATGGGGGTGGAAGAGACCCAGTACTTC.

This clonotype was picked up a small number of times. The V gene is TRBV4-1, the J gene TRBJ2-3; TRBD1 matches at 8 bases. J was trimmed by 0 bases and V by 3 bases; bases with no gene match: 5. CDR1 is MGHRA and CDR2 is YSYEKL in the germline V gene. This CDR3 spans 16 amino acids. CDR3 protein: CASSHGQGRSTDTQYF. CDR3 sequence (DNA): TGCGCCAGCAGCCATGGACAGGGACGGAGCACAGATACGCAGTATTTT.

This clonotype occurred a few times. The V call is TRBV24-1, the J call TRBJ2-7; D unresolved. Trimming stripped 5 bases from V and 7 bases from J, with 17 bases between. The CDR3 spans 14 residues. Germline assignment: CDR1 KGHDR and CDR2 SFDVKD. The CDR3 sequence: CATSGAHDLGEQYF. CDR3 sequence (DNA): TGTGCCACCAGTGGGGCCCACGACCTGGGGGAGCAGTACTTC.

The V and J genes are TRBV9 and TRBJ2-4, with 11 bases matching TRBD2. J was trimmed by 6 bases and V by 3 bases; bases with no gene match: 5. The V gene's germline CDR1 is SGDLS and CDR2 YYNGEE. The CDR3 is made up of 15 amino acids. In DNA, the CDR3 is TGTGCCAGCAGCGAGAGGGGACTAGCGGCAAACATTCAGTACTTC. Translated, it gives CASSERGLAANIQYF.